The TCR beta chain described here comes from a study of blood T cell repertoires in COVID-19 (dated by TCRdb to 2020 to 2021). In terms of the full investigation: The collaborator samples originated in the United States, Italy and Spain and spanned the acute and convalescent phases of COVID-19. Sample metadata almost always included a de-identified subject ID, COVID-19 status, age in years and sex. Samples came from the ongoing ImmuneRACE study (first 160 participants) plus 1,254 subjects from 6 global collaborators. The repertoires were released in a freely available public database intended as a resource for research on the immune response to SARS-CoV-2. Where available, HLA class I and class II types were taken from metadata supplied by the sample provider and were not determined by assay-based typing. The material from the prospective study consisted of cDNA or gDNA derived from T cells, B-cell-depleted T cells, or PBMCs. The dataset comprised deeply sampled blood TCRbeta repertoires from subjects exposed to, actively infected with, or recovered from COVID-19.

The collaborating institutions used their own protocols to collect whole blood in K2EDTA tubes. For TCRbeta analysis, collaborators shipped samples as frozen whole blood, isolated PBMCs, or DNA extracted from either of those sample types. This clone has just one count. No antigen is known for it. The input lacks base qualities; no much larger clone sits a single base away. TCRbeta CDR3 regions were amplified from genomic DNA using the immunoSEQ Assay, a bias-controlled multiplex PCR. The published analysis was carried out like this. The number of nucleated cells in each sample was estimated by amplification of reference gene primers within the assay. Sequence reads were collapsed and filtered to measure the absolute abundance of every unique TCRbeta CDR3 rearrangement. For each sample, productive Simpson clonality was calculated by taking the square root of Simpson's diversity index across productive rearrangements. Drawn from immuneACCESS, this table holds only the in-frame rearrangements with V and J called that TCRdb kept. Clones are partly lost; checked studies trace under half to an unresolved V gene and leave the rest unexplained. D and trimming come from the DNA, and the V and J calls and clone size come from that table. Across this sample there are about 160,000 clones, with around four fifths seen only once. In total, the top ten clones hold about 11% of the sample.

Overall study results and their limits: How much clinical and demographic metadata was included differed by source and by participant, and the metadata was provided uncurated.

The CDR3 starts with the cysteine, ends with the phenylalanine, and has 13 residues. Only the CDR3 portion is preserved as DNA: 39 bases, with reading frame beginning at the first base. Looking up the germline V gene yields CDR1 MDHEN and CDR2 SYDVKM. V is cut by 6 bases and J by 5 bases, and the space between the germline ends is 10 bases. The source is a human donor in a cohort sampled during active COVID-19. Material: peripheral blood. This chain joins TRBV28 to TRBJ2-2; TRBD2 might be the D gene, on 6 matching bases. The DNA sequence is TGTGCCAGCAGAAAGGGGAGGACCGGGGAGCTGTTTTTT. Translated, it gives CASRKGRTGELFF.